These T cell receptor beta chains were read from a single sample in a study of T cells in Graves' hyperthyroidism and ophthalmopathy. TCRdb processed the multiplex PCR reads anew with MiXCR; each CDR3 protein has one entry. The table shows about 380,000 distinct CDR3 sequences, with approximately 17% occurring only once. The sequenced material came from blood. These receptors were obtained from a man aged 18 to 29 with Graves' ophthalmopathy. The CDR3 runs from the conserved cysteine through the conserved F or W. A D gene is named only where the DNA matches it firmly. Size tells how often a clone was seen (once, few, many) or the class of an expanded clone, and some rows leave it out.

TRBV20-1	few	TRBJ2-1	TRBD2	CSASPLELAVSYNEQFF	TGCAGTGCTAGCCCGCTCGAACTAGCGGTTTCCTACAATGAGCAGTTCTTC
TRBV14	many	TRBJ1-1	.	CASSQPQGHSLNTEAFF	TGTGCCAGCAGCCAACCACAGGGCCACTCCTTGAACACTGAAGCTTTCTTT
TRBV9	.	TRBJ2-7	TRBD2	CASSVDGRVPEQYF	TGTGCCAGCAGCGTAGATGGGAGGGTGCCCGAGCAGTACTTC
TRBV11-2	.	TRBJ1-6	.	CASSLVRMSGRSNSPLHF	TGTGCCAGCAGCTTAGTTAGGATGTCGGGACGGAGCAATTCACCCCTCCACTTT
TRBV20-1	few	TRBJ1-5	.	CSARVQPQHF	TGCAGTGCTAGAGTGCAGCCCCAGCATTTT
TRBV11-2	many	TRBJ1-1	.	CASSFGERTEAFF	TGTGCCAGCAGCTTTGGGGAGAGGACTGAAGCTTTCTTT
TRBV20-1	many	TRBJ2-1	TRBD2	CSARDTLAGINNEQFF	TGCAGTGCTAGAGATACTCTAGCGGGGATCAACAATGAGCAGTTCTTC
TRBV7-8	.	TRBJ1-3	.	CASSLARILSGNTIYF	TGTGCCAGCAGCTTAGCCCGAATACTCTCTGGAAACACCATATATTTT
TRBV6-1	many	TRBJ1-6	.	CASSGQRKLNSPLHF	TGTGCCAGCAGCGGACAGCGAAAACTAAATTCACCCCTCCACTTT
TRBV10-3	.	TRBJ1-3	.	CAISESGTRGGNTIYF	TGTGCCATCAGTGAGTCCGGGACGCGGGGTGGAAACACCATATATTTT
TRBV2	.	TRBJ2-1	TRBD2	CASRYVRLAEAKTYNEQFF	TGTGCCAGCAGGTACGTGAGGCTAGCGGAGGCGAAAACCTACAATGAGCAGTTCTTC
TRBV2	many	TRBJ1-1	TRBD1	CASSAGTGDTEAFF	TGTGCCAGCAGTGCCGGGACAGGGGACACTGAAGCTTTCTTT
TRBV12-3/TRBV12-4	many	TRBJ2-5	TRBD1	CASSPSDREVETQYF	TGTGCCAGCAGTCCCTCGGACAGGGAGGTGGAGACCCAGTACTTC
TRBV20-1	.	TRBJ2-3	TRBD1	CSATTGGRTQYF	TGCAGTGCTACAACAGGGGGGCGTACGCAGTATTTT
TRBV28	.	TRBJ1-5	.	CTSSSTGGNQPQHF	TGTACCAGCAGTTCGACAGGAGGCAATCAGCCCCAGCATTTT
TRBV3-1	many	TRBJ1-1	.	CASSQDFGQGAFF	TGTGCCAGCAGCCAAGATTTCGGGCAGGGGGCTTTCTTT
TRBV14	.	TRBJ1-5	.	CASSREGSNQPQHF	TGTGCCAGCAGCCGGGAAGGGAGCAATCAGCCCCAGCATTTT
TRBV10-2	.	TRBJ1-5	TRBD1	CASNPDRGQPQHF	TGCGCCAGCAACCCGGACAGGGGCCAGCCCCAGCATTTT
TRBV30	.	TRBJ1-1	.	CAWRGHNPREAFF	TGTGCCTGGAGAGGACACAATCCCCGTGAAGCTTTCTTT
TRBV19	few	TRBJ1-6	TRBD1	CASRTGTGLSPLHF	TGTGCCAGTAGAACCGGGACAGGCCTTTCACCCCTCCACTTT
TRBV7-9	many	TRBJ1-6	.	CASSSGQTGGNSPLHF	TGTGCCAGCAGCTCCGGACAGACGGGAGGTAATTCACCCCTCCACTTT
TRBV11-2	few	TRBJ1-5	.	CASSLGGDTQHF	TGTGCCAGCAGCCTAGGAGGAGATACGCAGCATTTT
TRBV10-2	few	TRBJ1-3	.	CASTQGPVSGNTIYF	TGCGCCAGCACCCAGGGCCCAGTCTCTGGAAACACCATATATTTT
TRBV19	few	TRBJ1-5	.	CASSMAGGNQPQHF	TGTGCCAGTAGTATGGCTGGGGGCAATCAGCCCCAGCATTTT
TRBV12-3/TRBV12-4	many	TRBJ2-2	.	CASRGLTLTGELFF	TGTGCCAGCAGAGGACTAACCCTCACCGGGGAGCTGTTTTTT
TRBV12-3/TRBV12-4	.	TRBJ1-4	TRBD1	CASSLRDRGEKLFF	TGTGCCAGCAGTTTAAGGGACAGGGGCGAAAAACTGTTTTTT
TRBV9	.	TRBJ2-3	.	CASSAGIDEADTQYF	TGTGCCAGCAGCGCCGGGATCGACGAGGCGGATACGCAGTATTTT
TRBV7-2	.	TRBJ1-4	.	CASSPQGIEEKLFF	TGTGCCAGCAGCCCTCAGGGGATAGAGGAAAAACTGTTTTTT
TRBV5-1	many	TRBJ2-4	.	CASSPLGLLAKNIQYF	TGCGCCAGCAGCCCCCTAGGTTTGTTAGCCAAAAACATTCAGTACTTC
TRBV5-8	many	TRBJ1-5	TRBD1	CASSHRDRGGVGNQPQHF	TGTGCCAGCAGCCACCGGGACAGGGGAGGAGTGGGCAATCAGCCCCAGCATTTT
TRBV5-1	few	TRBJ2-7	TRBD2	CASSFGGGLNEQYF	TGCGCCAGCAGCTTCGGGGGGGGGCTAAACGAGCAGTACTTC
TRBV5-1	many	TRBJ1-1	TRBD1	CASTGQGWDTEAFF	TGCGCCAGCACCGGACAGGGGTGGGACACTGAAGCTTTCTTT
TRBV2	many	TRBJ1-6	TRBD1	CASSEERTGDNSPLHF	TGTGCCAGCAGTGAAGAAAGGACAGGGGATAATTCACCCCTCCACTTT
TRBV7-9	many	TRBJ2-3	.	CASSLDTRSNTQYF	TGTGCCAGCAGCTTAGATACTAGGTCTAATACGCAGTATTTT
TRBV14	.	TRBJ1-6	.	CASSEEYNSPLHF	TGTGCCAGCAGCGAGGAGTATAATTCACCCCTCCACTTT
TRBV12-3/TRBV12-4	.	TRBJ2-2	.	CASSSDPTGELFF	TGTGCCAGCAGTTCGGACCCCACCGGGGAGCTGTTTTTT
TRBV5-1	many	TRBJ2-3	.	CASSLEGNSDTQYF	TGCGCCAGCAGCTTGGAGGGTAATTCAGATACGCAGTATTTT
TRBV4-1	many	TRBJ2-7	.	CASSQDRVTEQYF	TGCGCCAGCAGCCAAGACAGGGTTACCGAGCAGTACTTC
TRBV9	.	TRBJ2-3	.	CASSVDGAADTQYF	TGTGCCAGCAGCGTAGATGGGGCAGCAGATACGCAGTATTTT
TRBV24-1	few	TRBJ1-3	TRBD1	CATSGPGQSTPPGNTIYF	TGTGCCACCAGTGGCCCGGGACAGTCGACCCCTCCTGGAAACACCATATATTTT
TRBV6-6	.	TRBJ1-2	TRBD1	CASSYTTGHGYTF	TGTGCCAGCAGTTACACGACAGGGCATGGCTACACCTTC
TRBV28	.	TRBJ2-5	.	CASSFSNQETQYF	TGTGCCAGCAGCTTCAGTAACCAAGAGACCCAGTACTTC
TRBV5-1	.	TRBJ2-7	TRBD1	CASSFWDSALFFEQYF	TGCGCCAGCAGCTTTTGGGACAGCGCTCTCTTCTTCGAGCAGTACTTC